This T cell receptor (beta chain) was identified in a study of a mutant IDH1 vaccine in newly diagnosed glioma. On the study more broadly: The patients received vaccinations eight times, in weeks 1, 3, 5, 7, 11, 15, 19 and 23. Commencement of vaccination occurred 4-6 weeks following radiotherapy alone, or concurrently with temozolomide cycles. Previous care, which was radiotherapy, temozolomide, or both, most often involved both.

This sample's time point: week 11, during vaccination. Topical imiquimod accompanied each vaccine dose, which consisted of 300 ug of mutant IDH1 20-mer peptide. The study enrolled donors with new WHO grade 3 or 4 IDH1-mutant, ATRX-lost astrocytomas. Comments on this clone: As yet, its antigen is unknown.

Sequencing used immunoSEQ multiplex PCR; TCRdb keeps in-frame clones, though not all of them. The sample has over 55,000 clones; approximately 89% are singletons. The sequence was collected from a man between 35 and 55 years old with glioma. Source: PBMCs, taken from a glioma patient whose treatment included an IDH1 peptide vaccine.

Here the CDR3 reads CASSQGTGQPQHF. The DNA of the CDR3 is TGTGCCAGTAGCCAGGGGACTGGGCAGCCCCAGCATTTT. This chain uses TRBV19 with TRBJ1-5; TRBD1 might be the D (6 bases). V dropped 6 bases and J dropped 7 bases, with 13 bases sitting between them. The CDR3 is 13 amino acids. Per the germline V gene, CDR1 is LNHDA and CDR2 is SQIVND (reference sequence).